What follows are 12 T cell receptor beta chains derived from one specimen sequenced in a study of technical replicates of blood from several donors. Measured with immunoSEQ multiplex PCR; TCRdb has only the in-frame clones, and not every one. The sample yields about 61,000 clones, 97% seen once. The sequenced sample consisted of T cells isolated from PBMCs. The receptors shown here come from a human donor in good health.

The V call is TRBV5-1, the J call TRBJ2-2, with D unclear. The V gene lost 6 bases and the J gene lost 3 bases, with 18 bases spanning the gap. This CDR3 is built from 16 residues. In germline, CDR1 is SGHRS, CDR2 YFSETQ. Written as DNA, the CDR3 is TGCGCCAGCAAGCTTGAACCTGGGCCGGACACCGGGGAGCTGTTTTTT. Its protein is CASKLEPGPDTGELFF.

The chain uses TRBV4-1 and TRBJ2-1; 7 nucleotides agree with TRBD2. The V and J ends lost 2 bases and 0 bases, in that order; junction bases with no gene match: 7. The CDR3 consists of 17 residues. Germline loops: CDR1 MGHRA, CDR2 YSYEKL. This CDR3 reads CASSQSIAGRSYNEQFF. CDR3 bases: TGCGCCAGCAGCCAATCTATAGCGGGCCGCTCCTACAATGAGCAGTTCTTC.

The V gene is TRBV5-6, the J gene TRBJ1-3; maybe TRBD1 (6 bases). Germline CDR1 is SGHDT and CDR2 is YYEEEE. V gave up 3 bases and J gave up 2 bases, with 9 bases separating them. The CDR3 is 14 amino acids. The DNA of the CDR3 is TGTGCCAGCAGCTCCCGGACAGCTGGAAACACCATATATTTT. Translation gives CASSSRTAGNTIYF. The entire variable domain, with the rest obtained from reference TRBV5-6 and TRBJ1-3, is as follows: DAGVTQSPTHLIKTRGQQVTLRCSPKSGHDTVSWYQQALGQGPQFIFQYYEEEERQRGNFPDRFSGHQFPNYSSELNVNALLLGDSALYLCASSSRTAGNTIYFGEGSWLTVV.

V and J are TRBV5-4 and TRBJ2-1; 7 bases match TRBD1. This CDR3 has 15 amino acids. The V and J ends lost 1 base and 8 bases, in that order; junction bases with no gene match: 9. Germline V gives CDR1 SGHNT, CDR2 YYREEE (reference sequence). The CDR3 here is CASSLRQGVTDEQFF. CDR3 sequence (DNA): TGTGCCAGCAGCTTGAGGCAGGGGGTAACGGATGAGCAGTTCTTC.

The V gene is TRBV5-5, the J gene TRBJ2-7; TRBD2 might be the D (6 bases). CDR1 SGHKS and CDR2 YYEKEE come from the germline V gene (reference sequence). V shed 6 bases and J shed 5 bases, with 15 bases lying between them. This CDR3 is built from 13 residues. The CDR3 nucleotides read TGTGCCAGCATCAATATATGGGGGGACGAGCAGTACTTC. It codes for CASINIWGDEQYF.

J is TRBJ1-1 and V is TRBV5-6, with 8 bases matching TRBD1. After removal of 6 bases from V and 2 bases from J, the junction contained 9 bases not matched to a gene. Germline lookup yields CDR1 SGHDT and CDR2 YYEEEE. The CDR3 contains 15 residues. The DNA for the CDR3 is TGTGCCAGCACCTCGAACAGGGGGATAAACACTGAAGCTTTCTTT. It specifies CASTSNRGINTEAFF.

The chain carries TRBV27 and TRBJ1-1; 7 bases agree with TRBD1. CDR1 and CDR2 (germline): MNHEY, SMNVEV (reference sequence). The CDR3 has 12 amino acids. Losses at the gene ends were 5 bases for V and 6 bases for J; bases not matched to a gene: 3. As DNA, the CDR3 is TGTGCCAGCAGTCTTGACAGGGCTGAAGCTTTCTTT. Residues: CASSLDRAEAFF.

The gene calls are TRBV9 and TRBJ2-7, with D possibly matching TRBD1 (6 bases). This CDR3 is built from 15 residues. Trimming removed 4 bases at V and 6 bases at J, with 20 bases between. CDR1 is SGDLS and CDR2 is YYNGEE in the germline V gene. For the CDR3, the DNA is TGTGCCAGCAGCCCCCTCAGGGGCGTTAGTCCCGAGCAGTACTTC. It is translated as CASSPLRGVSPEQYF.

This sequence joins TRBV5-1 and TRBJ2-5; 7 positions match TRBD2. The CDR3 is 15 amino acids. In germline, CDR1 is SGHRS, CDR2 YFSETQ. The V and J ends lost 3 bases and 1 base, in that order; junction bases with no gene match: 6. CDR3 sequence (DNA): TGCGCCAGCAGCTCAGGGACTACCCTCCAAGAGACCCAGTACTTC. Its translation: CASSSGTTLQETQYF.

The rearrangement links TRBV7-6 to TRBJ2-7; the match to TRBD2 covers 10 bases. The germline gives CDR1 SGHVS, CDR2 FNYEAQ. The V gene end was trimmed by 5 bases and the J gene end by 1 base; junction bases not matched to a gene: 11. The CDR3 covers 17 residues. DNA of the CDR3: TGTGCCAGCAGCCTCCAGCGGGGGGGCGGTTCTTCCTACGAGCAGTACTTC. It yields the protein CASSLQRGGGSSYEQYF.

The chain links TRBV11-3 to TRBJ2-7, with 11 bases aligning to TRBD2. After removal of 3 bases from V and 2 bases from J, the junction contained 0 bases not matched to a gene. The germline gives CDR1 SGHNT, CDR2 YENEEA. The CDR3 is 14 amino acids. The CDR3 is CASSFSGGAYEQYF. The CDR3 region has the DNA TGTGCCAGCAGCTTTAGCGGGGGGGCCTACGAGCAGTACTTC.

This chain connects TRBV5-6 to TRBJ1-6; TRBD1 agrees at 7 bases. Losses at the gene ends were 4 bases for V and 10 bases for J; bases not matched to a gene: 8. Germline V gene data show CDR1 as SGHDT and CDR2 as YYEEEE. The CDR3 runs to 14 residues. The CDR3 DNA reads TGTGCCAGCAGCCGACTAGTAGGGGGCTCACCCCTCCACTTT. It encodes CASSRLVGGSPLHF.